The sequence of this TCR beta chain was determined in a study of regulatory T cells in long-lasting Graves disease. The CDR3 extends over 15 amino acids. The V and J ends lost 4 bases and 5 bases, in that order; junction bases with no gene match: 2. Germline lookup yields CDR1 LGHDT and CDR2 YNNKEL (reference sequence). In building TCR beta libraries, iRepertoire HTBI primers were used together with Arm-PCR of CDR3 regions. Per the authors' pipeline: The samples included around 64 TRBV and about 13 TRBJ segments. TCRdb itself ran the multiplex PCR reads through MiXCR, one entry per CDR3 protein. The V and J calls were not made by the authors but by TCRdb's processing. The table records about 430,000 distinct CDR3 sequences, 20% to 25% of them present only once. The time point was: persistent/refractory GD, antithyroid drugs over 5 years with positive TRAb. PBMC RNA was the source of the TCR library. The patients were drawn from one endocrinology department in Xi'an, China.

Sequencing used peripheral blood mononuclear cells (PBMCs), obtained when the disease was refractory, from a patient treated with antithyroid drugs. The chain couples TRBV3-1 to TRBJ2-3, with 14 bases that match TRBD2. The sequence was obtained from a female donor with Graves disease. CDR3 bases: TGTGCCAGCAGCCCGGGACTAGCGGGAGTAGATACGCAGTATTTT. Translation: CASSPGLAGVDTQYF.